The clone carrying this T cell receptor beta chain was seen a few times. Its specificity is unknown. The sample belongs to a study of Ad26.COV2.S vaccination and SARS-CoV-2 variants. Study-level points and caveats: Analytic work on TCR breadth and depth might have understated the full extent of total T cell responses. After vaccination, reports described spike-specific CD8+ and CD4+ T cell responses as showing substantial breadth.

Germline lookup yields CDR1 SGHKS and CDR2 YYEKEE (reference sequence). The CDR3 loop spans 14 amino acids. Trimming removed 3 bases from V and 1 base from J, with 10 bases in between. The treatment here: around 19 received Ad26.COV2.S at low or high dose, single or two shots; about 5 received placebo; per-sample allocation not given. Day 63 after the first injection of vaccine or placebo was the sampling time. Sequencing used immunoSEQ multiplex PCR; TCRdb keeps in-frame clones, though not all of them. The repertoire includes about 480,000 clones, roughly 87% of them detected once, and roughly 12% sits in the top ten.

The specimen comprised peripheral blood, sampled in a trial of Ad26.COV2.S vaccine versus placebo. V gene TRBV5-5 combines with J gene TRBJ2-5; no reliable D call. This TCR derives from a person between 18 and 65 years old who received the Ad26.COV2.S COVID-19 vaccine or a placebo. The CDR3 is CASSYRRPQETQYF. The CDR3 region has the DNA TGTGCCAGCAGCTATAGACGGCCCCAAGAGACCCAGTACTTC.